The 29 T cell receptor beta chains given below trace back to one sample, sequenced in a study of siplizumab effects on memory and regulatory T cells. Here immunoSEQ multiplex PCR was the method, and the copy in TCRdb shows in-frame clones only, minus some. The sample lists some 100,000 clones; 75% to 95% were seen once. The specimen sequenced was CD4+ T cells sorted from blood. These receptors all stem from a human donor in good health. Some clones in this sample may be carry-over from other donors' samples.

The chain is built from TRBV5-4 and TRBJ2-7; the D is unclear. The CDR3 sequence is 13 residues long. Trimming stripped 4 bases from V and 4 bases from J, with 12 bases between. Germline CDR1 and CDR2: SGHNT and YYREEE (reference sequence). The CDR3 DNA follows: TGTGCCAGCAGCCTCGAGGAAGGGTACGAGCAGTACTTC. Amino acid sequence: CASSLEEGYEQYF.

A few counts support this clone. The chain joins TRBV4-1 to TRBJ1-1, with D perhaps matching TRBD1 (6 bases). CDR3 size: 12 residues. V shed 0 bases and J shed 10 bases, with 9 bases lying between them. Germline assignment: CDR1 MGHRA and CDR2 YSYEKL. CDR3 nucleotide sequence: TGCGCCAGCAGCCAAGATGGCAGGGGAGCTTTCTTT. It codes for CASSQDGRGAFF.

The chain links TRBV9 to TRBJ2-7; D gene uncertain. The CDR3 spans 15 residues. The V gene lost 3 bases and the J gene lost 0 bases, with 13 bases spanning the gap. Germline loops: CDR1 SGDLS, CDR2 YYNGEE. CDR3 coding DNA: TGTGCCAGCAGCGAAACTTTACTTAGCTCCTACGAGCAGTACTTC. This encodes CASSETLLSSYEQYF.

The V gene is TRBV27, the J gene TRBJ2-1; D might be TRBD2 (5 bases). The CDR3 consists of 15 residues. Germline V gene sequence: CDR1 MNHEY, CDR2 SMNVEV (reference sequence). With 5 bases removed from V and 8 bases from J, the gap between germline ends came to 19 bases. Here the CDR3 DNA reads TGTGCCAGCAGTATGCTAGCCCCCCAGGCCTATGAGCAGTTCTTC. Amino acids: CASSMLAPQAYEQFF.

The chain has TRBV9 and TRBJ2-6, with D unresolved. The CDR3 runs 16 residues. Germline V gene sequence: CDR1 SGDLS, CDR2 YYNGEE. Trimming pared 0 bases from V and 4 bases from J, leaving 11 bases between. CDR3 nucleotides: TGTGCCAGCAGCGTAGTGGGTCTGGGCGGGGCCAACGTCCTGACTTTC. Residues: CASSVVGLGGANVLTF. The full variable domain, its missing parts supplied by reference TRBV9 and TRBJ2-6, is DSGVTQTPKHLITATGQRVTLRCSPRSGDLSVYWYQQSLDQGLQFLIQYYNGEERAKGNILERFSAQQFPDLHSELNLSSLELGDSALYFCASSVVGLGGANVLTFGAGSRLTVL.

This chain uses TRBV11-3 with TRBJ2-1; TRBD2 matches 7 bases. CDR3 length: 14 residues. Germline values: CDR1 SGHNT, CDR2 YENEEA. V lost 5 bases to trimming and J lost 12 bases; unmatched junction nucleotides: 13. CDR3 protein: CASSVSGVPPVQFF. CDR3 nucleotides: TGTGCCAGCAGCGTCAGCGGGGTGCCTCCGGTGCAGTTCTTC.

J is TRBJ2-7 and V is TRBV5-1; TRBD2 matches at 10 bases. The germline V gene has CDR1 SGHRS and CDR2 YFSETQ. CDR3 length: 14 amino acids. Trimming removed 1 base from V and 3 bases from J; junction bases left unmatched: 1. This chain's CDR3 is CASSLTSGNYEQYF. As DNA, the CDR3 is TGCGCCAGCAGCTTGACTAGCGGGAACTACGAGCAGTACTTC.

The V and J genes are TRBV18 and TRBJ2-3, with D possibly matching TRBD1 (6 bases). This CDR3 contains 14 residues. Germline V lookup: CDR1 KGHSH, CDR2 LQKENI. V gave up 3 bases and J gave up 6 bases, with 13 bases separating them. The CDR3: CASSPDSLRDTQYF. The DNA of the CDR3 is TGTGCCAGCTCACCGGACAGCTTGCGGGATACGCAGTATTTT.

The CDR3 DNA reads as TGTGCCAGTATTGGCCGGGACGAGTTTAATGAAAAACTGTTTTTT. Its translation: CASIGRDEFNEKLFF. The chain has TRBV19 and TRBJ1-4; possible D gene TRBD1, 5 bases. Germline V gives CDR1 LNHDA, CDR2 SQIVND (reference sequence). Trimming shortened V by 7 bases and J by 4 bases, and 16 bases separated the two germline ends. This CDR3 contains 15 residues.

This sequence joins TRBV7-3 and TRBJ2-2; D might be TRBD1 (6 bases). There are 13 residues in the CDR3. Trimming took off 5 bases at V and 6 bases at J, with 10 bases between the two ends. Germline-derived CDR1 and CDR2 are SGHTA and FQGTGA. The CDR3 DNA sequence: TGTGCCAGCAGCACTGGGACATCCGGGGAGCTGTTTTTT. Translating gives CASSTGTSGELFF.

This clone was picked up one time. The rearrangement links TRBV4-2 to TRBJ2-5; 9 bases fit TRBD1. In germline, CDR1 is LGHNA, CDR2 YNFKEQ. The CDR3 has 14 amino acids. V was clipped by 3 bases and J by 5 bases; unmatched bases: 4. The CDR3 loop is CASSQGQGTETQYF. CDR3 DNA: TGTGCCAGCAGCCAGGGACAGGGTACGGAGACCCAGTACTTC.

This chain links TRBV27 with TRBJ2-3; D remains ambiguous. The CDR3 length is 14 residues. CDR1 MNHEY and CDR2 SMNVEV come from the germline V gene (reference sequence). The V gene lost 2 bases and the J gene lost 1 base, with 7 bases spanning the gap. CDR3 residues: CASSLGWGTDTQYF. In nucleotides, the CDR3 is TGTGCCAGCAGTTTAGGGTGGGGCACAGATACGCAGTATTTT.

This clone was recorded a few times. The chain uses TRBV6-5 and TRBJ2-2; perhaps TRBD1 as D (5 bases). From germline, CDR1 is MNHEY and CDR2 SVGAGI. The CDR3 contains 13 residues. V was trimmed by 7 bases and J by 3 bases, leaving 9 bases between them. The chain's CDR3 is CASTGAYTGELFF. The CDR3 nucleotides read TGTGCCAGCACTGGGGCTTACACCGGGGAGCTGTTTTTT.

This clone was detected once. The chain employs TRBV10-3 and TRBJ2-3, with D possibly being TRBD2 (6 bases). The germline V and J ends were trimmed by 4 bases and 2 bases, with 19 bases remaining between them. Germline CDR1 ENHRY, CDR2 SYGVKD. CDR3 length: 17 residues. The CDR3, as DNA: TGTGCCATCAGTGTACCAAATTGGGGGACTTTCACAGATACGCAGTATTTT. This encodes CAISVPNWGTFTDTQYF.

V and J are TRBV15 and TRBJ1-1; no definite D call. The V gene lost 1 base and the J gene lost 4 bases, with 10 bases spanning the gap. Germline assignment: CDR1 LNHNV and CDR2 YYDKDF (reference sequence). CDR3 length equals 14 residues. CDR3 DNA: TGTGCCACCAGCAGAGTAAAGGGAACCACTGAAGCTTTCTTT. Translation: CATSRVKGTTEAFF.

The V call is TRBV9, the J call TRBJ2-5; 7 nucleotides agree with TRBD1. CDR1 is SGDLS and CDR2 is YYNGEE in the germline V gene. V lost 3 bases and J lost 4; bases outside the gene matches: 9. This CDR3 is 15 amino acids long. CDR3 bases: TGTGCCAGCAGCGACACCGGGACAGCTATAGAGACCCAGTACTTC. It is translated as CASSDTGTAIETQYF.

The CDR3 protein is CASSSGSFTDTQYF. In DNA, the CDR3 is TGTGCCAGCAGTAGCGGGAGTTTCACAGATACGCAGTATTTT. The V and J genes are TRBV6-5 and TRBJ2-3, with 8 bases that match TRBD2. Germline V gene sequence: CDR1 MNHEY, CDR2 SVGAGI. The CDR3 runs to 14 residues. V dropped 5 bases and J dropped 2; count of bases not matched to a gene: 3.

The chain uses TRBV19 and TRBJ1-4; 7 bases fit TRBD1. The V and J ends lost 7 bases and 8 bases, in that order; junction bases with no gene match: 10. The germline V gene encodes CDR1 LNHDA and CDR2 SQIVND (reference sequence). The CDR3 has 14 residues. In nucleotides, the CDR3 is TGTGCCAGTAACGGTGCAGGGGGAGGCGAAAAACTGTTTTTT. Translation: CASNGAGGGEKLFF.

CDR3 sequence reads: CASSLTGGYNEQFF. The DNA for the CDR3 is TGTGCCAGCAGCTTAACGGGGGGCTACAATGAGCAGTTCTTC. This sequence joins TRBV7-3 and TRBJ2-1; possibly TRBD2 for D (6 bases). Germline-derived CDR1 and CDR2 are SGHTA and FQGTGA. Trimming took off 0 bases at V and 3 bases at J, with 6 bases between the two ends. The length of the CDR3 is 14 residues.

V gene TRBV7-8 combines with J gene TRBJ1-1, with TRBD1 matching over 9 bases. CDR3 length: 17 residues. V dropped 2 bases and J dropped 0; count of bases not matched to a gene: 7. Germline V CDR1 and CDR2: SGHVS, FQNEAQ. The CDR3: CASSLIPGQGMNTEAFF. The CDR3 bases are TGTGCCAGCAGCTTAATACCTGGACAGGGGATGAACACTGAAGCTTTCTTT. Full variable domain (outside the CDR3, taken from reference TRBV7-8 and TRBJ1-1): GAGVSQSPRYKVAKRGQDVALRCDPISGHVSLFWYQQALGQGPEFLTYFQNEAQLDKSGLPSDRFFAERPEGSVSTLKIQRTQQEDSAVYLCASSLIPGQGMNTEAFFGQGTRLTVV.

The V call is TRBV7-6, the J call TRBJ2-7, with 10 bases matching TRBD2. The CDR3 totals 19 residues. Germline V gene lookup returns CDR1 SGHVS and CDR2 FNYEAQ. J gave up 0 bases and V 1 base, and 12 bases lay outside the gene matches. The CDR3 nucleotides read TGTGCCAGCAGCTTAGTTACCGGGACTAGCGTTAGGAGCTCCTACGAGCAGTACTTC. Translated: CASSLVTGTSVRSSYEQYF.

The V and J genes are TRBV6-1 and TRBJ2-5; D remains unclear. Trimming pared 4 bases from V and 4 bases from J, leaving 13 bases between. CDR1 is MNHNS and CDR2 is SASEGT in the germline V gene. The CDR3 covers 14 residues. CDR3 nucleotides: TGTGCCAGCAGTGCCTATGGGGTGGGAGAGACCCAGTACTTC. This sequence encodes CASSAYGVGETQYF.

The V gene is TRBV6-5, the J gene TRBJ1-1, with a weak D call TRBD1 (5 bases). CDR3 size: 16 residues. Germline-derived CDR1 and CDR2 are MNHEY and SVGAGI. V lost 0 bases and J lost 3, with 14 bases in between. The CDR3 sequence is CASSYSGRGGYTEAFF. CDR3 DNA: TGTGCCAGCAGTTACTCCGGGAGGGGAGGTTACACTGAAGCTTTCTTT.

The CDR3 nucleotides are TGTGCCAGCAGCTTGGACAGGTCCTACGAGCAGTACTTC. This sequence encodes CASSLDRSYEQYF. The gene calls are TRBV7-3 and TRBJ2-7; 7 nucleotides match TRBD1. This CDR3 is 13 amino acids long. J gave up 1 base and V 3 bases, and 0 bases lay outside the gene matches. Looked up from germline, CDR1 is SGHTA and CDR2 is FQGTGA.

The rearrangement links TRBV6-5 to TRBJ1-1; perhaps TRBD1 as D (5 bases). Trimming removed 8 bases from V and 3 bases from J, with 19 bases in between. CDR1 is MNHEY, CDR2 SVGAGI, per germline. The CDR3 runs 15 residues. The DNA for the CDR3 is TGTGCCAGCCGTGGGTGGGGGGAGGAGCACACTGAAGCTTTCTTT. Amino acid sequence: CASRGWGEEHTEAFF.

The V and J genes are TRBV11-2 and TRBJ2-7; 13 positions agree with TRBD2. The V gene's germline CDR1 is SGHAT and CDR2 FQNNGV. V shed 2 bases and J 4 bases; nucleotides not matched to a gene: 2. The length of the CDR3 is 15 residues. This CDR3 reads CASSLRLAGGYEQYF. The CDR3 DNA is TGTGCCAGCAGCTTACGACTAGCGGGAGGATACGAGCAGTACTTC.

The V call is TRBV6-1, the J call TRBJ1-5; D might be TRBD1 (6 bases). The germline gives CDR1 MNHNS, CDR2 SASEGT. V lost 4 bases to trimming and J lost 5 bases, with 15 bases between them. The length of the CDR3 is 15 residues. CDR3 loop: CASSVLGAGDQPQHF. In nucleotides, the CDR3 is TGTGCCAGCAGTGTTCTGGGGGCTGGGGATCAGCCCCAGCATTTT.

The rearrangement uses TRBV18 and TRBJ2-7; D is tentatively TRBD1 or TRBD2 (5 bases each). V was pared by 0 bases and J by 3 bases, with 9 bases between. Germline-derived CDR1 and CDR2 are KGHSH and LQKENI. There are 14 residues in the CDR3. The CDR3 sequence is CASSPPGTIYEQYF. As DNA, the CDR3 is TGTGCCAGCTCACCACCGGGGACCATCTACGAGCAGTACTTC.

This sequence joins TRBV15 and TRBJ1-5, with a tentative D call TRBD1 (5 bases). Trimming pared 0 bases from V and 0 bases from J, leaving 9 bases between. CDR1 is LNHNV and CDR2 is YYDKDF in the germline V gene (reference sequence). This CDR3 region has 16 residues. CDR3 loop: CATSRDRQNSNQPQHF. In DNA, the CDR3 is TGTGCCACCAGCAGAGATCGACAGAATAGCAATCAGCCCCAGCATTTT.